The source of this T cell receptor (beta chain) is a study of blood T cell repertoires in COVID-19. This CDR3 comprises 15 residues. The V gene's germline CDR1 is LGHNA and CDR2 YSLEER. V was clipped by 8 bases and J by 7 bases, with 21 bases between them. Some clones are missing from TCRdb's copy, which holds only in-frame ones; the method was immunoSEQ multiplex PCR. The sample consists of hundreds of thousands of clones, 83% of them appearing once. Participant reports of clinical history set cohort assignment. V is TRBV4-3 and J is TRBJ2-4, with D uncertain. The TCR comes from a woman aged 50 to 60 who had been exposed to COVID-19. Sequencing used PBMCs or T cells enriched from blood (not recorded which). The CDR3 spells CASSPTVRVGNIQYF. CDR3 bases: TGCGCCAGCTCGCCGACGGTGAGAGTCGGGAACATTCAGTACTTC.